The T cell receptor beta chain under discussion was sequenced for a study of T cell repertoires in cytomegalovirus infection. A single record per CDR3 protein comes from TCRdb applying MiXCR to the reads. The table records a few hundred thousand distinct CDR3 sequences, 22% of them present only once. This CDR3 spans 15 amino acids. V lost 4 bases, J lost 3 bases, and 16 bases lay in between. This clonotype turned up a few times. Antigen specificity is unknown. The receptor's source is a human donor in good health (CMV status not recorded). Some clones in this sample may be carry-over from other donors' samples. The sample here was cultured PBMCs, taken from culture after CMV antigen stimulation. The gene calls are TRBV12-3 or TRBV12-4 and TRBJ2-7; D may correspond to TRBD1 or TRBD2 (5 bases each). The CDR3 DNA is TGTGCCAGCAGTTCCCGGGACCTGGGAAACTACGAGCAGTACTTC. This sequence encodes CASSSRDLGNYEQYF.